This T cell receptor beta chain was sequenced for a study of blood T cell repertoires in COVID-19. Whole-study context: Both acute and convalescent COVID-19 samples were obtained from the United States, Italy and Spain. Nucleic acid was either cDNA or gDNA, and it came from T cells, B-cell-depleted T cells, or PBMCs.

As originally analysed: Reference gene primer amplification gave estimated nucleated cell counts. Sequencing was performed with immunoSEQ multiplex PCR; in TCRdb, only in-frame clones are kept and a portion is missing. V and J calls and clone size are as listed in that table; D and trimming were resolved from the DNA. Altogether fewer than 140,000 clones are present, more than 80% being singletons, with the ten largest covering around 14%. The CDR3 is made up of 14 amino acids. V lost 4 bases, J lost 4 bases, and 6 bases stayed unmatched. Germline V CDR1 and CDR2: SGHDT, YYEEEE. Sequencing input: peripheral blood. This sequence originates from a woman aged 55-69 years with acute or convalescent COVID-19. The chain couples TRBV5-6 to TRBJ1-2, with 8 bases matching TRBD1. The CDR3 nucleotides are TGTGCCAGCAGCATCGGACAGGGCGCCTATGGCTACACCTTC. Amino acids: CASSIGQGAYGYTF.